This T cell receptor beta chain appears in the sequencing data of a study of Graves' ophthalmopathy and Graves' hyperthyroidism. A remark on this clonotype: Since a much larger clone is just one base distant, this may be a read error. The CDR3 does not close with the conserved phenylalanine or tryptophan, likely indicating a read error.

CDR3 length: 15 amino acids. V lost 6 bases and J lost 4, with 16 bases in between. Germline V gene sequence: CDR1 MNHEY, CDR2 SMNVEV (reference sequence). Amplification from RNA transcripts yielded the TCR beta CDR3 regions. First-round RT-PCR used HTBI primers; second-round multiplex PCR followed. Using its own MiXCR run on the multiplex PCR reads, TCRdb lists one record per CDR3 protein. The sample carries about 380,000 distinct CDR3 sequences, 15% recorded once. The clonotype was recovered from a woman between 18 and 29 years old with stable Graves' hyperthyroidism. What was sequenced was peripheral blood. The chain carries TRBV27 and TRBJ1-5; the D is unclear. The CDR3: CASRPFGRINQPQHL. CDR3 DNA sequence: TGTGCCAGCAGGCCGTTCGGACGGATAAATCAGCCCCAGCATTTG.